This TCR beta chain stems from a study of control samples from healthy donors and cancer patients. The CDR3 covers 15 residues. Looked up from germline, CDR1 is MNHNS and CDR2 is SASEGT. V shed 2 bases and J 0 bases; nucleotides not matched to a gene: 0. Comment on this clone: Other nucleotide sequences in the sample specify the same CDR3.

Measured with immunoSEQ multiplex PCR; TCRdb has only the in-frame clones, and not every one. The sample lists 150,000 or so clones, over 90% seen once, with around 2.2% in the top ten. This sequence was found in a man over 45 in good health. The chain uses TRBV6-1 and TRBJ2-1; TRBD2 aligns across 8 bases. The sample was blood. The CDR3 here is CASSELAGSYNEQFF. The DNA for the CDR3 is TGTGCCAGCAGTGAACTAGCGGGCTCCTACAATGAGCAGTTCTTC.